This entry is about one T cell receptor beta chain. Its antigen is unknown. No qualities accompany the bases; no much larger clone lies one base away. Based on the germline V gene, the CDR1 and CDR2 sequences are SGHTA and FQGNSA. V is cut by 5 bases and J by 2 bases, and the space between the germline ends is 12 bases. The CDR3 measures 15 amino acids from cysteine to phenylalanine. The DNA shown is the 45-base CDR3, in frame from base 1. The sample belongs to a study of T cell changes during pregnancy in multiple sclerosis (dated by TCRdb to between 2018 and 2021). Turning to the overall study: The study examined how the T cell repertoire changed over the course of pregnancy in women with multiple sclerosis.

The library was built by means of the immunoSEQ multiplex PCR assay. Drawn from immuneACCESS, this table holds only the in-frame rearrangements with V and J called that TCRdb kept. Clones are partly lost; checked studies trace under half to an unresolved V gene and leave the rest unexplained. A total of approximately 53,000 clones appear in this sample, almost 95% of them only once. Roughly 0.71% of the sample belongs to the ten largest clones. The chain was built from TRBV7-2 and TRBJ2-2; the D gene cannot be resolved reliably. The origin of this receptor is a female donor with multiple sclerosis, enrolled in a pregnancy study. Sequencing was performed on CD4+ T cells from peripheral blood mononuclear cells, taken in the third trimester of pregnancy. The DNA sequence is given as TGTGCCAGCAGCCGAAGACACAGAAACACCGGGGAGCTGTTTTTT. It translates to CASSRRHRNTGELFF.